This is a list of T cell receptor beta chains from one sample in a study of OX40 agonist ivuxolimab in advanced cancers. The protocol was immunoSEQ multiplex PCR, while the TCRdb copy is restricted to in-frame clones and leaves out a portion. The table includes around 66,000 clones, nearly 90% detected once. Sequences were derived from CD4+ or CD8+ T cells sorted from blood, sampled in a trial of the OX40 agonist ivuxolimab. Receptor source: an adult with an advanced solid tumor such as melanoma, head and neck, liver or kidney cancer. CDR3s include the opening cysteine and the closing phenylalanine or tryptophan. The D gene is left open where the match is weak. Clone size is not always given. Where it is, it says once, few, many or a class for expanded clones.

J: TRBJ1-3
V: TRBV27
D: TRBD1
size: -
CDR3: CASSPTGITRNTIYF
DNA: TGTGCCAGCAGTCCGACAGGGATTACAAGAAACACCATATATTTT

J: TRBJ1-3
V: TRBV6-5
D: -
size: once
CDR3: CASSKRGGNTIYF
DNA: TGTGCCAGCAGTAAACGGGGGGGAAACACCATATATTTT

J: TRBJ2-4
V: TRBV11-1
D: -
size: -
CDR3: CASSVGQLLAKNIQYF
DNA: TGTGCCAGCAGCGTCGGACAGCTACTAGCCAAAAACATTCAGTACTTC

J: TRBJ2-3
V: TRBV7-2
D: -
size: few
CDR3: CASSLSTQITDTQYF
DNA: TGTGCCAGCAGCTTATCGACTCAAATCACAGATACGCAGTATTTT

J: TRBJ2-3
V: TRBV29-1
D: TRBD1
size: once
CDR3: CSSNCRGQKWCSTDTQYF
DNA: TGCAGCTCGAACTGTAGGGGACAGAAATGGTGTAGCACAGATACGCAGTATTTT

J: TRBJ2-3
V: TRBV2
D: -
size: -
CDR3: CASSVTETDTQYF
DNA: TGTGCCAGCAGTGTTACTGAGACAGATACGCAGTATTTT

J: TRBJ2-7
V: TRBV7-9
D: TRBD1
size: -
CDR3: CASSLQGAKNEQYF
DNA: TGTGCCAGCAGCCTACAGGGGGCAAAGAACGAGCAGTACTTC

J: TRBJ1-5
V: TRBV29-1
D: TRBD1
size: -
CDR3: CSAHDRGGGQPQHF
DNA: TGCAGCGCCCATGACAGGGGCGGGGGTCAGCCCCAGCATTTT

J: TRBJ2-1
V: TRBV7-6
D: -
size: -
CDR3: CASSLVLTPYNEQFF
DNA: TGTGCCAGCAGCTTAGTTTTAACACCATACAATGAGCAGTTCTTC

J: TRBJ1-2
V: TRBV30
D: -
size: -
CDR3: CAWSVGSGRAGTNYGYTF
DNA: TGTGCCTGGAGTGTGGGATCCGGTCGGGCAGGGACCAACTATGGCTACACCTTC

J: TRBJ1-1
V: TRBV5-4
D: TRBD1
size: -
CDR3: CASRYTGTGETEAFF
DNA: TGTGCCAGCAGGTACACCGGGACAGGGGAAACTGAAGCTTTCTTT

J: TRBJ2-7
V: TRBV9
D: TRBD1
size: few
CDR3: CASSVRTGPYEQYF
DNA: TGTGCCAGCAGCGTTCGGACAGGACCCTACGAGCAGTACTTC

J: TRBJ1-4
V: TRBV10-3
D: TRBD1
size: -
CDR3: CAISGGTGANEKLFF
DNA: TGTGCCATCAGTGGGGGGACAGGGGCGAATGAAAAACTGTTTTTT

J: TRBJ2-7
V: TRBV6-5
D: -
size: -
CDR3: CASKFQVSYEQYF
DNA: TGTGCCAGCAAATTTCAGGTTTCCTACGAGCAGTACTTC

J: TRBJ1-2
V: TRBV4-3
D: -
size: -
CDR3: CASSQGRREGTNYGYTF
DNA: TGCGCCAGCAGCCAGGGCAGGAGGGAGGGGACCAACTATGGCTACACCTTC

J: TRBJ1-2
V: TRBV28
D: TRBD1
size: -
CDR3: CASSFRDRVNYGYTF
DNA: TGTGCCAGCAGTTTCCGGGACAGGGTTAACTATGGCTACACCTTC

J: TRBJ2-2
V: TRBV10-3
D: -
size: -
CDR3: CAIGRSNTGELFF
DNA: TGTGCCATCGGCAGATCGAACACCGGGGAGCTGTTTTTT

J: TRBJ2-5
V: TRBV5-4
D: -
size: -
CDR3: CASKAGLKETQYF
DNA: TGTGCCAGCAAGGCAGGGCTCAAAGAGACCCAGTACTTC

J: TRBJ2-7
V: TRBV7-9
D: -
size: -
CDR3: CASSLGRAATTVEQYF
DNA: TGTGCCAGCAGCTTAGGCAGGGCGGCAACTACGGTCGAGCAGTACTTC

J: TRBJ1-2
V: TRBV7-6
D: TRBD1
size: few
CDR3: CASSPNQGQGGYGYTF
DNA: TGTGCCAGCAGCCCAAACCAAGGGCAGGGGGGCTATGGCTACACCTTC

J: TRBJ2-3
V: TRBV11-2
D: TRBD2
size: -
CDR3: CASSFSDSGGDTQYF
DNA: TGTGCCAGCAGCTTCTCGGATAGCGGGGGAGATACGCAGTATTTT

J: TRBJ1-5
V: TRBV11-2
D: -
size: -
CDR3: CASSPEGGSNQPQHF
DNA: TGTGCCAGCAGCCCCGAGGGCGGAAGCAATCAGCCCCAGCATTTT

J: TRBJ2-7
V: TRBV15
D: TRBD1
size: -
CDR3: CATSRKDRGSYEQYF
DNA: TGTGCCACCAGCAGAAAGGACAGGGGGAGCTACGAGCAGTACTTC

J: TRBJ1-5
V: TRBV10-3
D: -
size: -
CDR3: CAISEPGLLNQPQHF
DNA: TGTGCCATCAGTGAGCCCGGACTGCTTAATCAGCCCCAGCATTTT

J: TRBJ2-7
V: TRBV19
D: -
size: once
CDR3: CASSMGLGEQYF
DNA: TGTGCCAGTAGTATGGGTCTCGGTGAGCAGTACTTC

J: TRBJ1-1
V: TRBV9
D: -
size: -
CDR3: CASSEGQMNTEAFF
DNA: TGTGCCAGCAGCGAAGGACAGATGAACACTGAAGCTTTCTTT

J: TRBJ1-2
V: TRBV7-6
D: TRBD1
size: -
CDR3: CASSLGTVYGYTF
DNA: TGTGCCAGCAGCCTAGGGACAGTTTATGGCTACACCTTC

J: TRBJ1-1
V: TRBV7-2
D: -
size: -
CDR3: CASSFPEQGVLGAFF
DNA: TGTGCCAGCAGCTTTCCCGAGCAGGGTGTTTTAGGGGCTTTCTTT

J: TRBJ2-7
V: TRBV11-1
D: -
size: -
CDR3: CASSSSGGSSYEQYF
DNA: TGTGCCAGCAGCTCAAGTGGGGGGTCCTCCTACGAGCAGTACTTC

J: TRBJ2-2
V: TRBV5-1
D: -
size: -
CDR3: CASSRTVSGELFF
DNA: TGCGCCAGCAGCAGGACAGTCTCCGGGGAGCTGTTTTTT

J: TRBJ2-5
V: TRBV5-1
D: -
size: once
CDR3: CASSLAANQETQYF
DNA: TGCGCCAGCAGCTTGGCGGCAAACCAAGAGACCCAGTACTTC

J: TRBJ2-7
V: TRBV12-5
D: TRBD1
size: -
CDR3: CASGRGTGGYEQYF
DNA: TGTGCTAGTGGTCGTGGGACAGGGGGCTACGAGCAGTACTTC

J: TRBJ1-1
V: TRBV29-1
D: -
size: -
CDR3: CSVGRSETEAFF
DNA: TGCAGTGTTGGGAGGTCGGAAACTGAAGCTTTCTTT

J: TRBJ1-2
V: TRBV6-1
D: TRBD1
size: -
CDR3: CASSMGQWDYGYTF
DNA: TGTGCCAGCAGTATGGGACAGTGGGACTATGGCTACACCTTC

J: TRBJ1-2
V: TRBV4-1
D: TRBD1
size: -
CDR3: CASRYPGQGEYGYTF
DNA: TGCGCCAGCAGATATCCAGGACAGGGGGAGTATGGCTACACCTTC

J: TRBJ2-2
V: TRBV6-1
D: TRBD1
size: -
CDR3: CASSPGTGGTGELFF
DNA: TGTGCCAGCAGCCCCGGGACAGGGGGCACCGGGGAGCTGTTTTTT

J: TRBJ2-2
V: TRBV18
D: -
size: -
CDR3: CASSPPADTGELFF
DNA: TGTGCCAGCTCACCACCAGCGGACACCGGGGAGCTGTTTTTT

J: TRBJ2-5
V: TRBV7-8
D: TRBD1
size: -
CDR3: CASSLAGGQGETQYF
DNA: TGTGCCAGCAGCTTAGCGGGCGGACAGGGTGAGACCCAGTACTTC

J: TRBJ2-3
V: TRBV10-1
D: TRBD2
size: -
CDR3: CASKGLDISDTQYF
DNA: TGCGCCAGCAAGGGACTAGATATTTCCGATACGCAGTATTTT

J: TRBJ1-6
V: TRBV7-3
D: -
size: -
CDR3: CASSQEGRGGSSPLHF
DNA: TGTGCCAGCAGCCAAGAAGGTCGGGGCGGTAGTTCACCCCTCCACTTT

J: TRBJ2-7
V: TRBV25-1
D: -
size: -
CDR3: CASSLFGYEQYF
DNA: TGTGCCAGCAGTCTATTTGGCTACGAGCAGTACTTC

J: TRBJ2-3
V: TRBV19
D: -
size: once
CDR3: CASSLGLSTDTQYF
DNA: TGTGCCAGTAGTCTGGGACTTAGCACAGATACGCAGTATTTT

J: TRBJ2-2
V: TRBV5-6
D: TRBD1
size: -
CDR3: CASSFTGAGTGELFF
DNA: TGTGCCAGCAGCTTCACAGGGGCGGGCACCGGGGAGCTGTTTTTT

J: TRBJ1-3
V: TRBV4-1
D: TRBD1
size: -
CDR3: CASSLSQGTGAGNTIYF
DNA: TGCGCCAGCAGCCTCTCCCAAGGGACAGGGGCTGGAAACACCATATATTTT

J: TRBJ2-7
V: TRBV5-5
D: -
size: -
CDR3: CASSLYPTRGEPGYEQYF
DNA: TGTGCCAGCAGCTTGTATCCCACCCGAGGGGAGCCAGGCTACGAGCAGTACTTC

J: TRBJ1-1
V: TRBV9
D: -
size: -
CDR3: CASSVGTPGGTEAFF
DNA: TGTGCCAGCAGCGTAGGTACGCCGGGGGGCACTGAAGCTTTCTTT

J: TRBJ1-4
V: TRBV5-4
D: -
size: once
CDR3: CASSLRTAVGEKLFF
DNA: TGTGCCAGCAGCTTACGGACGGCGGTTGGTGAAAAACTGTTTTTT